This T cell receptor beta chain was recorded in a study of blood T cell repertoires in COVID-19. Study context: Researchers got acute and convalescent COVID-19 samples from the United States, Italy and Spain. Nucleic acid was either cDNA or gDNA, and it came from T cells, B-cell-depleted T cells, or PBMCs.

Some clones are missing from TCRdb's copy, which holds only in-frame ones; the method was immunoSEQ multiplex PCR. The sample has about 94,000 clones; more than 65% are singletons. V lost 0 bases and J 6 bases, leaving 12 bases between the germline ends. Germline CDR1 and CDR2: MNHEY and SVGAGI. The CDR3 length is 14 residues. The rearrangement uses TRBV6-5 and TRBJ2-7; D perhaps matches TRBD1 (6 bases). The receptor was derived from a man aged 55 to 69 with acute or convalescent COVID-19. The sample was peripheral blood. CDR3 in DNA: TGTGCCAGCAGTTACTCTGGACGAGGGGGCGAGCAGTACTTC. The encoded protein is CASSYSGRGGEQYF.